The 29 T cell receptor beta chains reported below all come from one sample, sequenced in a study of OX40 agonist ivuxolimab in advanced cancers. Assay: immunoSEQ multiplex PCR; the TCRdb copy retains only in-frame clones and omits some. The sample holds 150,000 to 190,000 clones; approximately 94% are singletons and the top ten take approximately 0.32%. Sequencing used CD4+ or CD8+ T cells sorted from blood, obtained in a trial of the OX40 agonist ivuxolimab. These receptors were collected from an adult with an advanced solid tumor such as melanoma, head and neck, liver or kidney cancer.

J is TRBJ2-7 and V is TRBV4-1, with 13 nucleotides matching TRBD2. The CDR3 is 18 residues long. Germline CDR1 reads MGHRA; CDR2 reads YSYEKL. With 4 bases clipped from V and 0 bases from J, the junction kept 9 bases outside the gene matches. CDR3 in amino acids: CASSLLAGGSPSSYEQYF. The DNA for the CDR3 is TGCGCCAGCAGCCTACTAGCGGGAGGGAGTCCCAGCTCCTACGAGCAGTACTTC.

The rearrangement uses TRBV18 and TRBJ2-7; 12 nucleotides align to TRBD2. This CDR3 is built from 15 residues. Germline assignment: CDR1 KGHSH and CDR2 LQKENI. Trimming at V came to 4 bases and at J to 4 bases, leaving 5 bases not matched to a gene. The CDR3 DNA is TGTGCCAGCTCACGGGGGACTAGCGGGTTTTACGAGCAGTACTTC. This gives the protein CASSRGTSGFYEQYF. Drawing the rest from reference TRBV18 and TRBJ2-7, the complete variable domain is NAGVMQNPRHLVRRRGQEARLRCSPMKGHSHVYWYRQLPEEGLKFMVYLQKENIIDESGMPKERFSAEFPKEGPSILRIQQVVRGDSAAYFCASSRGTSGFYEQYFGPGTRLTVT.

V gene TRBV6-1 combines with J gene TRBJ2-2; 7 nucleotides match TRBD2. The V segment lost 2 bases and the J segment 1 base; nucleotides outside the gene matches: 4. Germline CDR1 MNHNS, CDR2 SASEGT. The CDR3 length is 16 residues. The CDR3 coding sequence is TGTGCCAGCAGTGAACGGGGGGTGGGGAACACCGGGGAGCTGTTTTTT. Encoded protein: CASSERGVGNTGELFF.

This chain joins TRBV6-6 and TRBJ2-2; D gene uncertain. CDR1 MNHNY and CDR2 SVGAGI come from the germline V gene (reference sequence). The CDR3 length is 14 residues. The germline V and J ends were trimmed by 7 bases and 0 bases, with 9 bases remaining between them. CDR3 DNA: TGTGCCAGCATTCCGTACTCGAACACCGGGGAGCTGTTTTTT. Translating gives CASIPYSNTGELFF.

The chain uses TRBV5-4 and TRBJ2-2; D may be TRBD2 (5 bases). Germline-derived CDR1 and CDR2 are SGHNT and YYREEE (reference sequence). V lost 3 bases and J 0 bases, leaving 12 bases between the germline ends. The CDR3 has 16 amino acids. The CDR3 loop is CASSWGAPPNTGELFF. In nucleotides, the CDR3 is TGTGCCAGCAGCTGGGGAGCGCCGCCGAACACCGGGGAGCTGTTTTTT.

This chain links TRBV9 with TRBJ2-7, with a tentative D call TRBD1 (6 bases). V dropped 0 bases and J dropped 7 bases, with 14 bases sitting between them. Germline V gives CDR1 SGDLS, CDR2 YYNGEE. The CDR3 totals 14 residues. CDR3 protein: CASSVDVWTEEQYF. Written as DNA, the CDR3 is TGTGCCAGCAGCGTAGATGTCTGGACAGAGGAGCAGTACTTC.

The V and J genes are TRBV5-1 and TRBJ2-7, with 10 bases fitting TRBD1. Germline values: CDR1 SGHRS, CDR2 YFSETQ. The CDR3 runs 14 residues. With 4 bases clipped from V and 6 bases from J, the junction kept 7 bases outside the gene matches. The CDR3 region is CASSAGTGDFEQYF. In DNA form, the CDR3 reads TGCGCCAGCAGCGCCGGGACAGGGGATTTCGAGCAGTACTTC.

The CDR3 DNA follows: TGTGCCAGCAGCATCCCTAGTATTTTGGAGACCCAGTACTTC. Its translation: CASSIPSILETQYF. The chain is built from TRBV7-2 and TRBJ2-5; D unclear. V was trimmed by 5 bases and J by 5 bases, leaving 15 bases between them. There are 14 residues in the CDR3. Germline V gene sequence: CDR1 SGHTA, CDR2 FQGNSA. Full variable domain (remainder filled in from reference TRBV7-2 and TRBJ2-5): GAGVSQSPSNKVTEKGKDVELRCDPISGHTALYWYRQSLGQGLEFLIYFQGNSAPDKSGLPSDRFSAERTGGSVSTLTIQRTQQEDSAVYLCASSIPSILETQYFGPGTRLLVL.

This clone was seen only a few times. The V gene is TRBV19, the J gene TRBJ1-1, with D possibly TRBD1 on 6 matching bases. The V end was cut by 11 bases, the J end by 4 bases, with 11 bases between. The germline V gene encodes CDR1 LNHDA and CDR2 SQIVND (reference sequence). This CDR3 contains 11 residues. The CDR3 nucleotides are TGTGCCTCCGGACAGCGCACTGAAGCTTTCTTT. Its translation is CASGQRTEAFF.

The rearrangement joins TRBV20-1 to TRBJ1-1; D ambiguous. Per germline, CDR1 DFQATT and CDR2 SNEGSKA (reference sequence). The germline V and J ends were trimmed by 1 base and 3 bases, with 3 bases remaining between them. The CDR3 loop spans 11 amino acids. CDR3 nucleotide sequence: TGCAGTGCTAGAGCAGACACTGAAGCTTTCTTT. It yields the protein CSARADTEAFF.

V is TRBV19 and J is TRBJ1-2; D is unresolved. Trimming shortened V by 7 bases and J by 8 bases, and 14 bases separated the two germline ends. The germline V gene encodes CDR1 LNHDA and CDR2 SQIVND (reference sequence). The CDR3 spans 12 residues. Here the CDR3 reads CASMGYQGGYTF. The CDR3 DNA reads as TGTGCCAGTATGGGGTATCAAGGGGGCTACACCTTC.

V gene TRBV6-7 combines with J gene TRBJ2-7; D is undetermined. TRBV6-7 is designated an ORF whose function remains uncertain. The CDR3 has 14 residues. Between the trimmed V and J ends, which lost 3 bases and 3 bases, there was a span of 12 bases. CDR3 in amino acids: CASSYLVGGYEQYF. As DNA, the CDR3 is TGTGCCAGCAGTTATTTGGTGGGCGGCTACGAGCAGTACTTC.

The chain links TRBV9 to TRBJ2-5, with D possibly being TRBD2 (5 bases). Germline assignment: CDR1 SGDLS and CDR2 YYNGEE. The V gene lost 0 bases and the J gene lost 4 bases, with 7 bases spanning the gap. There are 13 residues in the CDR3. The CDR3 sequence: CASSVASLETQYF. CDR3 bases: TGTGCCAGCAGCGTAGCTAGCCTAGAGACCCAGTACTTC.

The chain recombines TRBV7-3 with TRBJ2-1, with 7 bases that match TRBD2. CDR3 length: 14 amino acids. V shed 2 bases and J 7 bases; nucleotides not matched to a gene: 5. The germline V gene has CDR1 SGHTA and CDR2 FQGTGA. CDR3 residues: CASSLAGAANEQFF. In DNA form, the CDR3 reads TGTGCCAGCAGCTTAGCGGGAGCGGCAAATGAGCAGTTCTTC.

The V and J genes are TRBV9 and TRBJ1-3; D is ambiguous. CDR1 SGDLS and CDR2 YYNGEE come from the germline V gene. The CDR3 has 16 amino acids. Trimming stripped 0 bases from V and 0 bases from J, with 10 bases between. CDR3 sequence reads: CASSVDGGGSGNTIYF. DNA for the CDR3: TGTGCCAGCAGCGTAGACGGTGGTGGCTCTGGAAACACCATATATTTT.

This clone has only a few counts. The sample carries other DNA sequences with the same CDR3. The rearrangement links TRBV29-1 to TRBJ1-1; D uncertain. The V end was cut by 4 bases, the J end by 2 bases, with 5 bases between. CDR3 length equals 11 residues. The germline V gene encodes CDR1 SQVTM and CDR2 ANQGSEA. The CDR3 reads CSVGVNTEAFF. The DNA for the CDR3 is TGCAGCGTTGGCGTAAACACTGAAGCTTTCTTT.

The rearrangement links TRBV5-8 to TRBJ2-3; D gene uncertain. Looked up from germline, CDR1 is SGHTS and CDR2 is YDEGEE. Trimming left V 1 base short and J 1 base short, with 4 bases between. This CDR3 spans 13 amino acids. The CDR3 coding sequence is TGTGCCAGCAGCTTGTCGGGCACAGATACGCAGTATTTT. It yields the protein CASSLSGTDTQYF.

To note about this clone: Germline and junction disagree at one end, which may indicate a read error. The rearrangement links TRBV5-6 to TRBJ1-1, with 7 positions matching TRBD1. Germline CDR1 reads SGHDT; CDR2 reads YYEEEE. This CDR3 spans 14 amino acids. CDR3 sequence (DNA): TGTGCCAGCAGCAAGGGACAGATGAACCCTGAAGCTTTCTTT. It specifies CASSKGQMNPEAFF.

The CDR3 nucleotides read TGTGCCACCAGCGATGGAGTCCTCGTAGCCAAAAACATTCAGTACTTC. It specifies CATSDGVLVAKNIQYF. V gene TRBV15 combines with J gene TRBJ2-4; D uncertain. Germline CDR1 LNHNV, CDR2 YYDKDF (reference sequence). V lost 5 bases and J 0 bases, leaving 14 bases between the germline ends. CDR3 length: 16 residues. The full variable domain, with the rest looked up from reference TRBV15 and TRBJ2-4, is DAMVIQNPRYQVTQFGKPVTLSCSQTLNHNVMYWYQQKSSQAPKLLFHYYDKDFNNEADTPDNFQSRRPNTSFCFLDIRSPGLGDTAMYLCATSDGVLVAKNIQYFGAGTRLSVL.

The genes are TRBV19 and TRBJ2-2, with D uncertain. The ends were cut back, 5 bases at V and 4 bases at J, with 14 bases in the middle. Germline assignment: CDR1 LNHDA and CDR2 SQIVND (reference sequence). The CDR3 sequence is 15 residues long. The DNA of the CDR3 is TGTGCCAGTAGTCCGGTCTGGGAAGGCACCGGGGAGCTGTTTTTT. Translating it yields CASSPVWEGTGELFF.

The V call is TRBV28, the J call TRBJ1-6, with D hard to call. Germline CDR1 and CDR2: MDHEN and SYDVKM. Trimming left V 9 bases short and J 8 bases short, with 11 bases between. This CDR3 has 12 amino acids. The CDR3 sequence: CASFERDSPLHF. CDR3 DNA: TGTGCCAGTTTCGAACGGGATTCACCCCTCCACTTT.

This sequence joins TRBV4-3 and TRBJ1-5; perhaps TRBD1 as D (5 bases). Germline V gives CDR1 LGHNA, CDR2 YSLEER. The CDR3 is 16 amino acids. The V gene lost 4 bases and the J gene lost 4 bases, with 17 bases spanning the gap. Here the CDR3 reads CASSRKAGRENQPQHF. The DNA for the CDR3 is TGCGCCAGCAGCCGCAAGGCGGGACGGGAGAATCAGCCCCAGCATTTT.

The chain combines TRBV7-2 with TRBJ2-3, with D possibly matching TRBD1 (6 bases). Germline lookup yields CDR1 SGHTA and CDR2 FQGNSA. With 5 bases removed from V and 3 bases from J, the gap between germline ends came to 12 bases. CDR3 length: 14 residues. This CDR3 reads CASSPDRITDTQYF. CDR3 nucleotides: TGTGCCAGCAGCCCGGACAGAATTACAGATACGCAGTATTTT.

The CDR3 sequence: CASSSGSSGGQETQYF. In nucleotides, the CDR3 is TGTGCCAGCAGTTCCGGTAGTAGCGGGGGCCAAGAGACCCAGTACTTC. The chain has TRBV11-3 and TRBJ2-5, with TRBD2 matching over 9 bases. The trim removed 6 bases at V and 1 base at J, leaving 9 bases unmatched. The CDR3 covers 16 residues. The germline V gene encodes CDR1 SGHNT and CDR2 YENEEA.

The chain carries TRBV4-3 and TRBJ2-7; 7 bases align to TRBD1. The CDR3 extends over 13 amino acids. V was pared by 0 bases and J by 6 bases, with 2 bases of the junction left unmatched. Germline V gene sequence: CDR1 LGHNA, CDR2 YSLEER. For the CDR3, the DNA is TGCGCCAGCAGCCAAGATAGACAGGGCGAGCAGTACTTC. It translates to CASSQDRQGEQYF.

The rearrangement joins TRBV5-1 to TRBJ2-7; D not certain. The CDR3 runs 12 residues. V lost 4 bases, J lost 6 bases, and 11 bases lay in between. Germline CDR1 is SGHRS and CDR2 is YFSETQ. The CDR3 region has the DNA TGCGCCAGCAGCCTGAGGTTAAGCGAGCAGTACTTC. It translates to CASSLRLSEQYF.

The gene calls are TRBV6-5 and TRBJ1-1, with D possibly TRBD1 on 6 matching bases. This CDR3 is built from 13 residues. Germline V CDR1 and CDR2: MNHEY, SVGAGI. The V and J ends lost 6 bases and 5 bases respectively, with 13 bases between them. This chain's CDR3 is CASSQGPLTEAFF. The CDR3 nucleotides are TGTGCCAGCAGCCAGGGGCCCTTAACTGAAGCTTTCTTT.

The rearrangement links TRBV5-1 to TRBJ2-3; the D gene is possibly TRBD1 (5 bases). This CDR3 has 16 amino acids. V lost 3 bases and J lost 2, with 16 bases in between. The germline CDR1 and CDR2 sequences are SGHRS and YFSETQ. The CDR3 loop reads CASSSGHSSATDTQYF. The CDR3 bases are TGCGCCAGCAGCTCCGGACACAGCAGTGCCACAGATACGCAGTATTTT.

J is TRBJ2-4 and V is TRBV18; the D call may be TRBD1 or TRBD2 (6 bases each). CDR1 and CDR2 (germline): KGHSH, LQKENI. This CDR3 has 17 residues. Deletions cut 4 bases from V and 9 bases from J, with 25 bases between. CDR3 protein: CASSRSDLGGALTIQYF. The CDR3 bases are TGTGCCAGCTCACGGTCTGATTTGGGGGGCGCCTTAACCATTCAGTACTTC.